This T cell receptor (beta chain) was captured in a study of tumor-infiltrating lymphocytes in primary liver carcinoma. Priming with a constant-region primer yielded TCR beta cDNA from about 540 ng total RNA. Slightly modified ARM-PCR, run as three nested multiplex PCR rounds, produced the TCR beta libraries. Forward primers for TRBV1-TRBV30 and a C-beta reverse primer served the first two PCR rounds, at about 9 cycles each. A single record per CDR3 protein comes from TCRdb applying MiXCR to the multiplex PCR reads. The sample records 150,000 to 200,000 distinct CDR3 sequences, approximately 80% being singletons. Turning to this clonotype: One end of the junction does not line up with germline, which may come from a read error.

Co-extraction of RNA and DNA was performed on about 18-30 mg of unsorted bulk tissue. Surgical resection served as treatment for the primary liver carcinoma of these patients. This CDR3 comprises 14 residues. CDR1 is MNHEY, CDR2 SVGAGI, per germline. The rearrangement links TRBV6-5 to TRBJ2-7, with D perhaps matching TRBD2 (7 bases). The specimen sequenced was tumor tissue from primary liver carcinoma. This sequence originates from a man aged 40-50 years with primary liver carcinoma and hepatitis B virus infection. The CDR3 nucleotides read TGTGTCAGCAGTTACTCGGCAGGGGACTACGAACAGTACTTC. Residues: CVSSYSAGDYEQYF.